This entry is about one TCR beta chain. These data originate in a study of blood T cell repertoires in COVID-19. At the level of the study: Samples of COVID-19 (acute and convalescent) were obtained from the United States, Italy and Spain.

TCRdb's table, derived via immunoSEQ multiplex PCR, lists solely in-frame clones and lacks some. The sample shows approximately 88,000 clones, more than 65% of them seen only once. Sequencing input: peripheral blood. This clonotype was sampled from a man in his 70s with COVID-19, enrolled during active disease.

The CDR3 nucleotides are TGTGCCAGCACCCGGGATCCGGGGGAAGAAAAACTGTTTTTT. Translating it yields CASTRDPGEEKLFF. The V call is TRBV28, the J call TRBJ1-4; D is possibly TRBD1 (5 bases). The CDR3 sequence is 14 residues long. V lost 7 bases and J lost 8, with 17 bases in between. The germline gives CDR1 MDHEN, CDR2 SYDVKM.